This T cell receptor beta chain was retrieved from a study of T cells in Graves' hyperthyroidism and ophthalmopathy. Exclusion criteria comprised uncontrolled infection, other autoimmune disease, pregnancy or lactation. Diagnosing involved the use of clinical symptoms, serum thyroxine and TRAb, thyroid ultrasound and orbital computed tomography. This clonotype occurred many times. Its antigen remains unidentified. RNA transcripts served as the template for amplifying TCR beta CDR3 regions. An initial round of RT-PCR targeting the TCR CDR3 relied on the HTBI primer set. TCRdb independently ran MiXCR on the multiplex PCR reads; one entry per CDR3 protein. The sample lists roughly 350,000 distinct CDR3 sequences, around 15% occurring once. Findings and caveats of the study: Ophthalmopathy cases were set apart from stable hyperthyroidism by a 13 V-J model. A median 6.5 months before onset, the model predicted ophthalmopathy.

Germline CDR1 reads SNHLY; CDR2 reads FYNNEI. Trimming removed 4 bases from V and 3 bases from J, with 12 bases in between. The CDR3 extends over 15 amino acids. The TCR was taken from a middle-aged woman with Graves' ophthalmopathy. The chain carries TRBV2 and TRBJ1-4; D unresolved. Sequencing used blood. CDR3 amino acids: CASSARHSPNEKLFF. The CDR3 DNA is TGTGCCAGCAGTGCCCGCCATTCCCCTAATGAAAAACTGTTTTTT.